This T cell receptor beta chain was captured by sequencing in a study of cytomegalovirus exposure and HLA in healthy donors. Points from the study as a whole: Many donors shared some public TCRs, even though most TCR sequences were rare.

Germline CDR1 and CDR2: ENHRY and SYGVKD. V gave up 7 bases and J gave up 2 bases, with 15 bases separating them. This CDR3 spans 14 amino acids. The PCR ran on 60 Vbeta and 13 Jbeta primers. The repertoire was sequenced with immunoSEQ multiplex PCR; TCRdb's copy has only in-frame clones and lacks some. The sample shows around 200,000 clones, under 70% of them seen only once. Points on this clone: As yet, its antigen is unknown.

The chain employs TRBV10-3 and TRBJ2-7, with a weak D call TRBD1 (5 bases). The sample taken for sequencing was PBMCs. This TCR was sampled from a middle-aged man in good health and CMV-seropositive. The CDR3 nucleotides are TGTGCCATCACGAGGAACAGGTCAACCTACGAGCAGTACTTC. Encoded protein: CAITRNRSTYEQYF.